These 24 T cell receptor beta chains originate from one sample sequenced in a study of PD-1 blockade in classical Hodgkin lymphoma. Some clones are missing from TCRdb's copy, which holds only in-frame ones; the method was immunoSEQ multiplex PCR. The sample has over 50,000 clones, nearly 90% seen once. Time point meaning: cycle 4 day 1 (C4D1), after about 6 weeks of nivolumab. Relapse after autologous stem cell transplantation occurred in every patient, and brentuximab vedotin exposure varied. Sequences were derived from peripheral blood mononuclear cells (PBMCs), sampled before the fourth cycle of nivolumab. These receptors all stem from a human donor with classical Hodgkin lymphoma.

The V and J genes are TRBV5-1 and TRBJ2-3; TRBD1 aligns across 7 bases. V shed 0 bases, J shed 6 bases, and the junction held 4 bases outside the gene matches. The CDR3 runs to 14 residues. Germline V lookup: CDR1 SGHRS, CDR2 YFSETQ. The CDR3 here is CASSLDRGGDTQYF. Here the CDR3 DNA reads TGCGCCAGCAGCTTGGACAGGGGTGGGGATACGCAGTATTTT.

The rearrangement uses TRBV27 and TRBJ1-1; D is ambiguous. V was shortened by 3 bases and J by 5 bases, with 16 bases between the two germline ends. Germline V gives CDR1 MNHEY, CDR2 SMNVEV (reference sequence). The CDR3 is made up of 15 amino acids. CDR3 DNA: TGTGCCAGCAGTTTCGGACTTACTAAAGGGACTGAAGCTTTCTTT. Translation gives CASSFGLTKGTEAFF.

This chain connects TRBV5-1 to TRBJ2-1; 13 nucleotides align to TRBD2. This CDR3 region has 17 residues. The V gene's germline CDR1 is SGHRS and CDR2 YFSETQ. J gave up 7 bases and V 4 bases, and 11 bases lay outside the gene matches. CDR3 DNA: TGCGCCAGCAGCCCCGGGACTAGCGGGGCGGCGTCGAATGAGCAGTTCTTC. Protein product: CASSPGTSGAASNEQFF.

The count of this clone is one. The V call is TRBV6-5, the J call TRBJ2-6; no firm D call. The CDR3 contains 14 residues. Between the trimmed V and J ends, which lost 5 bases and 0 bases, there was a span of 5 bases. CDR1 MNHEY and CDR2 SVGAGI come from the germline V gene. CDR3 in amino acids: CASSTHSGANVLTF. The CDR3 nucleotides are TGTGCCAGCAGTACACACTCTGGGGCCAACGTCCTGACTTTC.

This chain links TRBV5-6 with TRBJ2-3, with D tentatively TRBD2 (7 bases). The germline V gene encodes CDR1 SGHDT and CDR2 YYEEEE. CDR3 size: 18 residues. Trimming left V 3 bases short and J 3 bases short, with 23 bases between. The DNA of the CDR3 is TGTGCCAGCAGCTCCAGCGATTGGATCGGGGGGCGGACAGATACGCAGTATTTT. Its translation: CASSSSDWIGGRTDTQYF.

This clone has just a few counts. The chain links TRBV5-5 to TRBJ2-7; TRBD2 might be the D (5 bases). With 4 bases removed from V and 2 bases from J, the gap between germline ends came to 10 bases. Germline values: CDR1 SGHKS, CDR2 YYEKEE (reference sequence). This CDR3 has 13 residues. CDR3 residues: CASSRAGAYEQYF. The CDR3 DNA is TGTGCCAGCAGCCGCGCCGGGGCCTACGAGCAGTACTTC. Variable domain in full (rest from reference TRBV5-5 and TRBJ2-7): DAGVTQSPTHLIKTRGQQVTLRCSPISGHKSVSWYQQVLGQGPQFIFQYYEKEERGRGNFPDRFSARQFPNYSSELNVNALLLGDSALYLCASSRAGAYEQYFGPGTRLTVT.

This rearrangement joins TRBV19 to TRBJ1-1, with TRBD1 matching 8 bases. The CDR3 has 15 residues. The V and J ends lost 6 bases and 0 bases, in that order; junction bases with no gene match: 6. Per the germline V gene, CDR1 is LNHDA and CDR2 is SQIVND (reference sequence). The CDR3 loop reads CASRKQGGVNTEAFF. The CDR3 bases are TGTGCCAGTAGGAAACAGGGGGGGGTGAACACTGAAGCTTTCTTT.

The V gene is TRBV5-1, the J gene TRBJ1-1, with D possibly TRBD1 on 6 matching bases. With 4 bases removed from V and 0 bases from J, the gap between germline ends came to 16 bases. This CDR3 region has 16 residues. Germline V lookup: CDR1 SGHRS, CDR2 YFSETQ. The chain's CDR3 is CASSRGLEPMNTEAFF. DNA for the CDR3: TGCGCCAGCAGCCGGGGGCTGGAGCCAATGAACACTGAAGCTTTCTTT.

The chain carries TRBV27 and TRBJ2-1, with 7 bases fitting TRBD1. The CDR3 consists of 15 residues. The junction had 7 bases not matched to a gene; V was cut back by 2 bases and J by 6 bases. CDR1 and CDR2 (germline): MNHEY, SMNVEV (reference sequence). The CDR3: CASSLGTAIINEQFF. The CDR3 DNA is TGTGCCAGCAGTTTAGGGACAGCCATCATCAATGAGCAGTTCTTC.

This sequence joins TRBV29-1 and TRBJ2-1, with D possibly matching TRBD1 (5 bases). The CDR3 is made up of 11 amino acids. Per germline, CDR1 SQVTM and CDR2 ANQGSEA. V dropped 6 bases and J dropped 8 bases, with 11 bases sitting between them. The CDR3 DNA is TGCAGCGTGAGGCAGGGATATGAGCAGTTCTTC. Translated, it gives CSVRQGYEQFF.

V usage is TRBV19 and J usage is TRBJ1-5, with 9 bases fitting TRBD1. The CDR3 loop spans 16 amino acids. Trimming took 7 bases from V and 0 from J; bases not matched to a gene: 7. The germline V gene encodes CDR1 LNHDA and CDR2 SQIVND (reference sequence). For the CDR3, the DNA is TGTGCCAGTAAGGGACAGGGTTCCTATAGCAATCAGCCCCAGCATTTT. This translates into CASKGQGSYSNQPQHF. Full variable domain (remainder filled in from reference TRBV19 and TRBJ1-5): DGGITQSPKYLFRKEGQNVTLSCEQNLNHDAMYWYRQDPGQGLRLIYYSQIVNDFQKGDIAEGYSVSREKKESFPLTVTSAQKNPTAFYLCASKGQGSYSNQPQHFGDGTRLSIL.

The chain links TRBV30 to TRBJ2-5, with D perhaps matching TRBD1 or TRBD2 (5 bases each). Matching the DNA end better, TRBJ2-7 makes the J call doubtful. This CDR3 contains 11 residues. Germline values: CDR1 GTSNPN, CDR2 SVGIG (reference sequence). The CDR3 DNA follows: TGTGCCTGGTTGGGGGCCTACGAGCAGTACTTC. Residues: CAWLGAYEQYF.

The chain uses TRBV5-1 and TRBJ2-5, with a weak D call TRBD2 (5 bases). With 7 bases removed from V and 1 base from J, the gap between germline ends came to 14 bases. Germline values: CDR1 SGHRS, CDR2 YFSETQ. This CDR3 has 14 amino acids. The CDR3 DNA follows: TGCGCCAGCCGGGCGAGCGAGGGCCAAGAGACCCAGTACTTC. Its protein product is CASRASEGQETQYF.

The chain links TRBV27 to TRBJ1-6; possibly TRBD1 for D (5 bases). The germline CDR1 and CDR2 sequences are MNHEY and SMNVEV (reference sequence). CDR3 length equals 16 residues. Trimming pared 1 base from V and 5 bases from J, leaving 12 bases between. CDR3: CASSLYGAGHNSPLHF. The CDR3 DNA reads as TGTGCCAGCAGTTTATACGGGGCAGGCCATAATTCACCCCTCCACTTT.

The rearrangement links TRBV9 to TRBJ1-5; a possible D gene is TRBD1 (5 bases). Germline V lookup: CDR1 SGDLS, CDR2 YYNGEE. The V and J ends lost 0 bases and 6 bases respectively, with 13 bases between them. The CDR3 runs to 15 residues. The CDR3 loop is CASSVGGVESQPQHF. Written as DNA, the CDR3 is TGTGCCAGCAGCGTAGGGGGGGTAGAGAGTCAGCCCCAGCATTTT.

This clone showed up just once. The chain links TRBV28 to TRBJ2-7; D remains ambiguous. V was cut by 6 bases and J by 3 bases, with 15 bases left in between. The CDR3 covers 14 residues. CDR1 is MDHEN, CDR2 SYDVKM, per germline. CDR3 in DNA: TGTGCCAGCAGGCTATTGGGTCCCCTCTACGAGCAGTACTTC. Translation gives CASRLLGPLYEQYF.

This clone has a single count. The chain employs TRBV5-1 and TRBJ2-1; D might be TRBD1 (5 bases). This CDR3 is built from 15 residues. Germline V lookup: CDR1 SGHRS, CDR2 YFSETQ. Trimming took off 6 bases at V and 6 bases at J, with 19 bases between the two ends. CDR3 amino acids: CASTTEGVRGNEQFF. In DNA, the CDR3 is TGCGCCAGCACAACGGAAGGGGTCCGAGGCAATGAGCAGTTCTTC.

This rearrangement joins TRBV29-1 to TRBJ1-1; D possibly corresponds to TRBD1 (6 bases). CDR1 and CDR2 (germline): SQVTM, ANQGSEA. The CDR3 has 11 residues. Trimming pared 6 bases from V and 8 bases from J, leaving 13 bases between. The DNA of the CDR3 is TGCAGCGTAGGACTCGACAGGGAAGCTTTCTTT. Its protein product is CSVGLDREAFF.

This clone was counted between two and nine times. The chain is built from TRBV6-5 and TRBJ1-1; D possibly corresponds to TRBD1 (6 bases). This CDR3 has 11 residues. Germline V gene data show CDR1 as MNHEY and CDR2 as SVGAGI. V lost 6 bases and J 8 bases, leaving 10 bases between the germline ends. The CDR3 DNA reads TGTGCCAGCAGAGGGACAACAGAAGCTTTCTTT. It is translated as CASRGTTEAFF.

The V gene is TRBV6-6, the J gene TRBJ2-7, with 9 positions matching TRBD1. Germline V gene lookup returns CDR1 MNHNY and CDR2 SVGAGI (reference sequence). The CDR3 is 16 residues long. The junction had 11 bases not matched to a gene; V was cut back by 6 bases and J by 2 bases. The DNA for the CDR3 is TGTGCCAGCAGATCACATTTGGGACAGGGCACCTACGAGCAGTACTTC. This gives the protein CASRSHLGQGTYEQYF.

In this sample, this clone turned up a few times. The CDR3 DNA reads TGTGCCAGCAGTGAAACTGGACAGGGGGGGTATAGCAATCAGCCCCAGCATTTT. This sequence encodes CASSETGQGGYSNQPQHF. J is TRBJ1-5 and V is TRBV2; 10 bases are shared with TRBD1. V shed 2 bases and J 0 bases; nucleotides not matched to a gene: 7. Germline CDR1 is SNHLY and CDR2 is FYNNEI. This CDR3 spans 18 amino acids.

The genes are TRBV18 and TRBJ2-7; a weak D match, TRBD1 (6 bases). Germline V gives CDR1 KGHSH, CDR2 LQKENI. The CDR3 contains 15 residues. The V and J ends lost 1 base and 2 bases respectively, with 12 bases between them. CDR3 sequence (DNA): TGTGCCAGCTCACCACTCAGGGGCACGACCTACGAGCAGTACTTC. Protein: CASSPLRGTTYEQYF.

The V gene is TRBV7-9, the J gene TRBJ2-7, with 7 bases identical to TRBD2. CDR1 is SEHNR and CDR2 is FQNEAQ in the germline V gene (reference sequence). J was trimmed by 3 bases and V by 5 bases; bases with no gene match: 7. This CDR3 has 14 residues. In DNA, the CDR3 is TGTGCCAGCAGCACCGCGATAGCGGGCTACGAGCAGTACTTC. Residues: CASSTAIAGYEQYF.

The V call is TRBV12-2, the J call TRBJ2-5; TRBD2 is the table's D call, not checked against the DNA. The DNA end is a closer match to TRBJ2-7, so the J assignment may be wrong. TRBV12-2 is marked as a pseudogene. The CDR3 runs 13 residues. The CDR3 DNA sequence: TGTGCAAGTCGCTTAGGGACTAGCTACGAGCAGTACTTC. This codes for CASRLGTSYEQYF.